Described below is a single T cell receptor beta chain sequence and its context. Its matching antigen is unknown. The V and J ends lost 5 bases and 6 bases respectively, with 20 bases between them. The CDR3 spans 15 residues. CDR1 and CDR2 (germline): SGHNT, YYREEE (reference sequence). This specimen comes from a study of cytomegalovirus exposure and HLA in healthy donors. Broader study findings: The classifier reportedly diagnosed cytomegalovirus status with high specificity and sensitivity. A few of the chains that were CMV-associated were confirmed in vitro to be specific for CMV antigens. Altogether, 164 TCR beta chains were recorded as cytomegalovirus-associated. The tendency of first-cohort TCR clusters to co-occur in the roughly 120 validation repertoires was the finding of a later analysis.

Measured with immunoSEQ multiplex PCR; TCRdb has only the in-frame clones, and not every one. This table holds over 130,000 clones, approximately 86% found once. The chain is built from TRBV5-4 and TRBJ1-1, with D possibly being TRBD1 (5 bases). Sequenced sample: PBMCs. The TCR was taken from a man in his late teens or twenties in good health and CMV-seropositive. CDR3 coding DNA: TGTGCCAGCAGTCAACCCCAGGGTCGGGCATCTGAAGCTTTCTTT. Translation gives CASSQPQGRASEAFF.